This T cell receptor beta chain was documented in a study of blood T cell repertoires in COVID-19 (dated by TCRdb to 2020 to 2022). Study-wide context: Samples covering the acute and convalescent phases of COVID-19 were provided by collaborators in the United States, Italy and Spain. The material from the prospective study consisted of cDNA or gDNA derived from T cells, B-cell-depleted T cells, or PBMCs. Deeply sampled blood TCRbeta repertoires from subjects exposed to, actively infected with, or recovered from COVID-19 were included in the dataset. The repertoires were released in a freely available public database intended as a resource for research on the immune response to SARS-CoV-2. The samples were drawn from the first 160 participants of the ongoing ImmuneRACE study and from 1,254 subjects provided by 6 global collaborators. Sample metadata almost always included a de-identified subject ID, COVID-19 status, age in years and sex. Where available, HLA class I and class II types were obtained from metadata supplied by the sample provider rather than from assay-based typing.

In Seattle, one collaborating source enrolled patients while the infection was active and tracked those patients longitudinally over the course of disease. Whole blood was collected in K2EDTA tubes by collaborating institutions according to the institutions' own protocols. For TCRbeta analysis, collaborators shipped samples as frozen whole blood, isolated PBMCs, or DNA extracted from either of those sample types. TCRbeta CDR3 regions were amplified from genomic DNA by means of the immunoSEQ Assay, a bias-controlled multiplex PCR. From the authors' description of their analysis: Within the assay, amplification of reference gene primers was used to estimate how many nucleated cells each sample contained. To quantify the absolute abundance of each unique TCRbeta CDR3 rearrangement, sequence reads were collapsed and filtered. For each sample, productive Simpson clonality was calculated as the square root of Simpson's diversity index over productive rearrangements. TCRdb mirrors the immuneACCESS table, restricted to in-frame sequences. Some clones are absent from its copies; in checked studies, under half trace to an unresolved V gene, and the reason for the others is unknown. That table supplies the V and J calls and clone size; D and trimming were determined from the DNA. Present in this sample are about 160,000 clones, roughly 82% of which were seen just once. Around 7% of the sample goes to the ten largest clones.

The full study reports these points: The amount of clinical and demographic metadata varied by source and participant and was provided uncurated.

The cysteine opens and the phenylalanine closes a CDR3 of 16 amino acids. Here the CDR3 DNA is all that survives: 48 bases in frame from base 1. Unmatched junction bases come to 10, with V trimmed by 5 bases and J by 6 bases. The germline V gene (reference sequence) provides CDR1 LNHDA and CDR2 SQIVND. Regarding this clone: Its specific antigen is unknown. No clone much larger than this one lies a single base away; base qualities are absent.

Recombination linked TRBV19 to TRBJ2-2; TRBD1 lines up with 9 middle nucleotides. This receptor was taken from a woman in her thirties or forties with COVID-19, enrolled during active disease. The specimen sequenced was peripheral blood. This receptor carries the CDR3 CASSSGGTGFSGELFF. The base sequence is TGTGCCAGTAGTTCCGGCGGGACAGGGTTTTCCGGGGAGCTGTTTTTT.